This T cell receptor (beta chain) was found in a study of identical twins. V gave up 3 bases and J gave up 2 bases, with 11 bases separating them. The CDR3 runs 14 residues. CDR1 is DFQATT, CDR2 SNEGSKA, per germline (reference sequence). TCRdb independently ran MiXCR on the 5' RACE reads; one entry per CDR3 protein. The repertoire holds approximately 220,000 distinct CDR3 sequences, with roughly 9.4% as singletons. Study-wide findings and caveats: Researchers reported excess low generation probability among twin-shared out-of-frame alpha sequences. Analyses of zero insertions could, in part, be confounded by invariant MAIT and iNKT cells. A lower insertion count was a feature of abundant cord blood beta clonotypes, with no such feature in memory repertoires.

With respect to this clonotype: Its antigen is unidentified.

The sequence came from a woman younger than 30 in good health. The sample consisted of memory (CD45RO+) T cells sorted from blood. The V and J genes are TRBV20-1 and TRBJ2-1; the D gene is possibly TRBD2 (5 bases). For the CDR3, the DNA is TGCAGTGCTAGGGAGGCGAGAGCCTACAATGAGCAGTTCTTC. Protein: CSAREARAYNEQFF.